Listed below are T cell receptor beta chains from one sample, sequenced in a study of early T cells in non-severe SARS-CoV-2 infection. TCRdb independently ran MiXCR on the 5' RACE reads; one entry per CDR3 protein. Among about 61,000 distinct CDR3 sequences listed, 10% to 14% were seen once. What was sequenced was whole blood. These receptors came from an adult who was a healthcare worker with PCR-confirmed SARS-CoV-2 infection or an uninfected control (not recorded which). Each CDR3 is given with its conserved first and last residue. Each record gives: CDR3 protein, CDR3 length, V gene.

cdr3_aa: CSVFTGTRHF; cdr3_length: 10; v_call: TRBV29-1
cdr3_aa: CSVVTPGAHNEQFF; cdr3_length: 14; v_call: TRBV29-1
cdr3_aa: CASSVRGTQYF; cdr3_length: 11; v_call: TRBV25-1
cdr3_aa: CASSLSPGDEQFF; cdr3_length: 13; v_call: TRBV5-1
cdr3_aa: CASSAGGRNEQFF; cdr3_length: 13; v_call: TRBV11-2
cdr3_aa: CASSPNYGYTF; cdr3_length: 11; v_call: TRBV5-1
cdr3_aa: CASSEVARYNEQFF; cdr3_length: 14; v_call: TRBV2
cdr3_aa: CSGADSYEQYF; cdr3_length: 11; v_call: TRBV29-1
cdr3_aa: CASQVTDTQYF; cdr3_length: 11; v_call: TRBV2
cdr3_aa: CASSQTVNSNQPQHF; cdr3_length: 15; v_call: TRBV4-1
cdr3_aa: CAISAWGLVGDSTGELFF; cdr3_length: 18; v_call: TRBV10-3
cdr3_aa: CATSGQGGSLEQYF; cdr3_length: 14; v_call: TRBV6-5
cdr3_aa: CSARSQSPVEPQHF; cdr3_length: 14; v_call: TRBV20-1
cdr3_aa: CASSLKRGATYQETQYF; cdr3_length: 17; v_call: TRBV7-2
cdr3_aa: CASSELRPYNEQFF; cdr3_length: 14; v_call: TRBV25-1
cdr3_aa: CASSPRLAAGETQYF; cdr3_length: 15; v_call: TRBV7-6
cdr3_aa: CASNGGVSGNTIYF; cdr3_length: 14; v_call: TRBV12-3/TRBV12-4
cdr3_aa: CSARGVLAGGTDTQYF; cdr3_length: 16; v_call: TRBV20-1
cdr3_aa: CASSQGRAVEETQYF; cdr3_length: 15; v_call: TRBV14
cdr3_aa: CATYQTGGGYTF; cdr3_length: 12; v_call: TRBV28
cdr3_aa: CASSFEQVNTEAFF; cdr3_length: 14; v_call: TRBV7-9
cdr3_aa: CAWSPGTLHRPNTEAFF; cdr3_length: 17; v_call: TRBV30
cdr3_aa: CASSPYTGELFF; cdr3_length: 12; v_call: TRBV11-3
cdr3_aa: CSAVRLGPGTGELFF; cdr3_length: 15; v_call: TRBV20-1
cdr3_aa: CASSPRTSGGLYNEQFF; cdr3_length: 17; v_call: TRBV9
cdr3_aa: CASSPHRTYGYTF; cdr3_length: 13; v_call: TRBV7-9
cdr3_aa: CASSVWLAGAGELFF; cdr3_length: 15; v_call: TRBV7-9
cdr3_aa: CASSGTSGSRRGGELFF; cdr3_length: 17; v_call: TRBV2
cdr3_aa: CSVREGVAGELFF; cdr3_length: 13; v_call: TRBV29-1
cdr3_aa: CSVGGPYEQYF; cdr3_length: 11; v_call: TRBV29-1
cdr3_aa: CSVKGVAGMNTEAFF; cdr3_length: 15; v_call: TRBV29-1
cdr3_aa: CASRVTQENTEAFF; cdr3_length: 14; v_call: TRBV6-6
cdr3_aa: CASSWDDTQYF; cdr3_length: 11; v_call: TRBV5-1